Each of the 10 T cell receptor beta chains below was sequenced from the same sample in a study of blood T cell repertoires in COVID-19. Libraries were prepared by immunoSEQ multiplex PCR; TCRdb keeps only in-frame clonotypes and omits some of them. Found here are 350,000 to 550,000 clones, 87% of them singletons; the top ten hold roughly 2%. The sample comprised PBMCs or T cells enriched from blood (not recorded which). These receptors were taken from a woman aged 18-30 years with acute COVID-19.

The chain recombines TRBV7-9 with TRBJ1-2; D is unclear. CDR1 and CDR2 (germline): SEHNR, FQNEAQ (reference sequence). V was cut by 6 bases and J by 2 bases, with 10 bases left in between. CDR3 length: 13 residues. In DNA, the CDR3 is TGTGCCAGCAGTCTAGGAGGGAACTATGGCTACACCTTC. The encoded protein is CASSLGGNYGYTF.

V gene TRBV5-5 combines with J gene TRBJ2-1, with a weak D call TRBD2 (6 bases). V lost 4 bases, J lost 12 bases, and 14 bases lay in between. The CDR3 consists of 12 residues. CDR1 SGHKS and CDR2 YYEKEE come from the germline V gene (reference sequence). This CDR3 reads CASSRTTKGQFF. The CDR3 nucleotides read TGTGCCAGCAGCCGGACTACTAAGGGGCAGTTCTTC. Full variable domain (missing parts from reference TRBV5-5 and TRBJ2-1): DAGVTQSPTHLIKTRGQQVTLRCSPISGHKSVSWYQQVLGQGPQFIFQYYEKEERGRGNFPDRFSARQFPNYSSELNVNALLLGDSALYLCASSRTTKGQFFGPGTRLTVL.

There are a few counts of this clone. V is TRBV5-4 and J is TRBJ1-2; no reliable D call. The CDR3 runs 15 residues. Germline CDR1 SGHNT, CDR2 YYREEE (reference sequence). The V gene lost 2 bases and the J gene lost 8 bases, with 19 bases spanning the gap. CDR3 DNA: TGTGCCAGCAGCTTCGGACGGGAAGCTCGGAAAGGCTACACCTTC. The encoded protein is CASSFGREARKGYTF.

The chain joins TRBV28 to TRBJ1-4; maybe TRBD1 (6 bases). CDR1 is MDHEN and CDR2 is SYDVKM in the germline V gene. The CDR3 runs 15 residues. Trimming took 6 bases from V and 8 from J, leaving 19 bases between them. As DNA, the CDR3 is TGTGCCAGCAGCAACCGGGGGGGCGAGGGAGAAAAACTGTTTTTT. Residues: CASSNRGGEGEKLFF.

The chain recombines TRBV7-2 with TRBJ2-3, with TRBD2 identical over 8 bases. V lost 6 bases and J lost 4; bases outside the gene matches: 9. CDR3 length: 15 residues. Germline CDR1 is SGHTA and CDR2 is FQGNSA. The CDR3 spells CASRLATSGADTQYF. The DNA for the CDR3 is TGTGCCAGCAGGCTAGCCACTAGCGGAGCAGATACGCAGTATTTT. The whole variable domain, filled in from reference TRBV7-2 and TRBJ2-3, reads GAGVSQSPSNKVTEKGKDVELRCDPISGHTALYWYRQSLGQGLEFLIYFQGNSAPDKSGLPSDRFSAERTGGSVSTLTIQRTQQEDSAVYLCASRLATSGADTQYFGPGTRLTVL.

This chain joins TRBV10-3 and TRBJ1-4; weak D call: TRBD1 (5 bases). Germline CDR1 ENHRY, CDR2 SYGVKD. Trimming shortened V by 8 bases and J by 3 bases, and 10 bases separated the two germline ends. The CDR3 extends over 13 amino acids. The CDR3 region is CAIADKSNEKLFF. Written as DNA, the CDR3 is TGTGCCATCGCGGACAAGTCTAATGAAAAACTGTTTTTT.

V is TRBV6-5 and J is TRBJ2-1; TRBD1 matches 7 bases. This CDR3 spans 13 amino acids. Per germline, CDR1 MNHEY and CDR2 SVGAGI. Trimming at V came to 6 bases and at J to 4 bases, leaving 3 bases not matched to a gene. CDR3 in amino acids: CASRGQAYNEQFF. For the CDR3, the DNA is TGTGCCAGCAGAGGACAGGCATACAATGAGCAGTTCTTC.

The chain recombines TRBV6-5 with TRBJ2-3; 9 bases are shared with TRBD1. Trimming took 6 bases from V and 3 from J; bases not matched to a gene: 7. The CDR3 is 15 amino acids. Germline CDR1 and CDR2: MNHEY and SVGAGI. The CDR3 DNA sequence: TGTGCCAGCAGCGACAGGGGGAAAGTGACAGATACGCAGTATTTT. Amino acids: CASSDRGKVTDTQYF.

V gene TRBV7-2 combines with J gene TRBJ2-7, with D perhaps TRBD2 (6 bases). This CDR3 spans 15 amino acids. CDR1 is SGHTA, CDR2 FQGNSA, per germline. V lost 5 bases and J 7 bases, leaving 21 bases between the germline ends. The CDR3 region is CASSPSVRESVEQYF. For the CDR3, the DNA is TGTGCCAGCAGCCCTAGTGTACGGGAGTCTGTAGAGCAGTACTTC.

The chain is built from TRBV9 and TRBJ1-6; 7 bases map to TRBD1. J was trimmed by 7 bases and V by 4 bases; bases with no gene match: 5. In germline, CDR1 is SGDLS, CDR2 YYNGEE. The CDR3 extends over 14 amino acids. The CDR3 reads CASSQSGQNSPLHF. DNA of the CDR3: TGTGCCAGCAGCCAGTCGGGACAGAATTCACCCCTCCACTTT.